The clone carrying this T cell receptor (beta chain) showed up just a few times. Its cognate antigen is unknown. The data belong to a study of T-cell memory formation after mild COVID-19. The ends lost 0 bases at V and 8 bases at J; junction bases unmatched: 9. The CDR3 runs 15 residues. Germline V gene sequence: CDR1 MNHEY, CDR2 SVGAGI. Study-wide results and limits: Contracting CD4+ clones sat mainly in CM and EM; CD8+ in EMRA. Cross-reactive memory seemingly joined, as some responding clones were found in pre-infection memory. Nothing showed for sure that second-wave clones peaking on day 37 were SARS-CoV-2 specific.

Via MiXCR, TCRdb re-called the 5' RACE reads, giving one row per CDR3 protein. The sample has about 350,000 distinct CDR3 sequences, roughly an eighth seen once. The clonotype originates from a man between 18 and 29 years old who had mild COVID-19 (a few samples of this study predate the infection). Cell type and time point are not known. The sample taken for sequencing was PBMCs or a T cell subset sorted from them (not recorded which). This chain joins TRBV6-5 and TRBJ1-2; 7 bases line up with TRBD1. Here the CDR3 DNA reads TGTGCCAGCAGTTACTCGGCGTCAGGGGGACGGGGCTACACCTTC. It is translated as CASSYSASGGRGYTF.